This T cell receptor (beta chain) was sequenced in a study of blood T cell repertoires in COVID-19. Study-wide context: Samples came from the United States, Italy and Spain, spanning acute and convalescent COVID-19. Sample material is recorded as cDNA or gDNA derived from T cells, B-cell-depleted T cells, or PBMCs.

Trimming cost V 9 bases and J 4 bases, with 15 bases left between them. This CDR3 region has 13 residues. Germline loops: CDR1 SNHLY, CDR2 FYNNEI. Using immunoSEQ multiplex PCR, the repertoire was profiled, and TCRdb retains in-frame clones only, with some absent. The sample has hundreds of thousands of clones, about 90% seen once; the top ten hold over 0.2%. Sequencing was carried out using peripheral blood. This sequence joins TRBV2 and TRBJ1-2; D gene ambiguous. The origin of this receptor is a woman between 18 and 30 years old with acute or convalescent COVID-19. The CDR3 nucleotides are TGTGCCAGGAGTACAGATTCCGCCTATGGCTACACCTTC. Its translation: CARSTDSAYGYTF.